This T cell receptor beta chain was sequenced for a study of blood T cells in healthy people across ages. Study-level findings and limits: The unsorted PBMCs prevented any conclusive comparison of naive versus antigen-experienced cells.

Next came a second PCR, run for about 6 to 11 cycles, which used a sample-barcoded 5' primer along with a J-beta primer mix. With 12 random nucleotides, a template-switch adaptor tagged each individual cDNA molecule. TCRdb re-analysed the 5' RACE reads in MiXCR, keeping a single row per CDR3 protein. The data show hundreds of thousands of distinct CDR3 sequences, roughly 24% seen once. With regard to this clonotype: The antigen remains unidentified.

The V gene end was trimmed by 2 bases and the J gene end by 4 bases; junction bases not matched to a gene: 6. This CDR3 region has 16 residues. Germline lookup yields CDR1 SGHVS and CDR2 FNYEAQ. The total RNA that was extracted per sample amounted to at least 5 micrograms. This same sample was also part of a study on T cells of mothers and their children. That source notes: Sequencing got over 8.5 million TCR beta CDR3 reads from each mother and approximately 3 million from each child.

The rearrangement links TRBV7-6 to TRBJ1-4; 8 bases are a match to TRBD1. The sequenced sample consisted of blood. The sequence came from a boy younger than 18 in good health. CDR3 amino acids: CASSLLKQGGNEKLFF. CDR3 coding DNA: TGTGCCAGCAGCTTATTGAAACAGGGGGGTAATGAAAAACTGTTTTTT.